This TCR beta chain was captured in a study of cytomegalovirus exposure and HLA in healthy donors. Study background: The Caucasian-associated ancestry cluster contained 75% to 85% of the approximately 410 genotyped donors.

Vbeta (60) and Jbeta (13) primers were used in the PCR. Using immunoSEQ multiplex PCR, the repertoire was profiled, and TCRdb retains in-frame clones only, with some absent. This table holds about 160,000 clones, roughly 80% found once. The length of the CDR3 is 14 residues. V trimming: 5 bases; J trimming: 3 bases; junction bases outside the gene matches: 6. Looked up from germline, CDR1 is MNHNY and CDR2 is SVGAGI (reference sequence). The sequence was obtained from a man aged 40-55 years in good health and CMV-seronegative. The chain is built from TRBV6-6 and TRBJ1-2; 7 nucleotides line up with TRBD1. The source material was PBMCs. The CDR3 loop is CASSIKGADYGYTF. CDR3 DNA: TGTGCCAGCAGTATAAAGGGGGCGGACTATGGCTACACCTTC.